The 21 T cell receptor beta chains given below trace back to one sample, sequenced in a study of T cells in Graves' hyperthyroidism and ophthalmopathy (dated by TCRdb to between 2018 and 2020). Library construction relied on multiplex PCR. The sequencer was an Illumina HiSeq 2000. The TCR beta CDR3 regions were amplified from the RNA transcripts. The first round of RT-PCR for the TCR CDR3 was performed with the HTBI primer set and the Qiagen OneStep RT-PCR kit. TCRdb's own reprocessing of the public reads used fastp at Q25 and MiXCR and kept productive beta chains. Entries are consolidated by CDR3 protein sequence, retaining the most common genes and DNA. The table for this sample lists about 360,000 distinct CDR3 sequences; 13% of them were counted only once. The ten largest clonotypes hold 9.2% of the sample. The sample comprised blood. Receptor source: a woman younger than 35 with Graves' hyperthyroidism.

This chain uses TRBV30 with TRBJ2-6; D not resolved. Germline-derived CDR1 and CDR2 are GTSNPN and SVGIG (reference sequence). CDR3 length: 15 residues. V was shortened by 2 bases and J by 3 bases, with 11 bases between the two germline ends. CDR3 DNA: TGTGCCTGGAGTCGCACCTTAGGTGGGGCCAACGTCCTGACTTTC. The encoded protein is CAWSRTLGGANVLTF.

This clonotype was recorded many times. The rearrangement links TRBV7-9 to TRBJ2-1; TRBD2 agrees at 10 bases. J lost 5 bases, V lost 5 bases, and 6 bases had no gene match. This CDR3 has 15 residues. CDR1 is SEHNR and CDR2 is FQNEAQ in the germline V gene (reference sequence). CDR3 in DNA: TGTGCCAGCAGCCAGCTAGCGGGAGCTCACAATGAGCAGTTCTTC. This gives the protein CASSQLAGAHNEQFF.

This clonotype was counted many times. The chain carries TRBV24-1 and TRBJ2-1; 9 bases line up with TRBD1. V lost 6 bases and J lost 2; bases outside the gene matches: 4. There are 15 residues in the CDR3. The germline V gene encodes CDR1 KGHDR and CDR2 SFDVKD. CDR3 region: CATSRNRGPYNEQFF. CDR3 bases: TGTGCCACCAGTCGCAACAGGGGGCCCTACAATGAGCAGTTCTTC.

Worth noting for this clonotype: A much larger clone lies one base from this, so it may be a read error. V and J are TRBV6-1 and TRBJ1-4, with 9 bases fitting TRBD1. Germline CDR1 is MNHNS and CDR2 is SASEGT. The CDR3 contains 15 residues. V trimming: 5 bases; J trimming: 10 bases; junction bases outside the gene matches: 11. This CDR3 reads CASSQEGQGYGKLFF. CDR3 DNA: TGTGCCAGCAGTCAAGAGGGACAGGGATATGGAAAACTGTTTTTT.

This clonotype was recorded at least ten times. V is TRBV15 and J is TRBJ1-5; a possible D gene is TRBD1 (5 bases). Germline V lookup: CDR1 LNHNV, CDR2 YYDKDF (reference sequence). The CDR3 length is 15 residues. The germline V and J ends were trimmed by 4 bases and 6 bases, with 16 bases remaining between them. The CDR3 DNA is TGTGCCACCAGCACGACATCCGGGGACGGTCAGCCCCAGCATTTT. Translation: CATSTTSGDGQPQHF.

On this clonotype itself: A single base separates this from a much larger clone, so it may be a read error. This chain links TRBV2 with TRBJ2-7; TRBD2 agrees at 11 bases. The junction had 13 bases not matched to a gene; V was cut back by 8 bases and J by 7 bases. From germline, CDR1 is SNHLY and CDR2 FYNNEI. The CDR3 is 15 amino acids. The CDR3 here is CASGARLAGLAEQYF. Written as DNA, the CDR3 is TGTGCCAGCGGTGCAAGACTAGCGGGGCTTGCGGAGCAGTACTTC. Using reference TRBV2 and TRBJ2-7 for the parts outside the CDR3, the full variable domain is EPEVTQTPSHQVTQMGQEVILRCVPISNHLYFYWYRQILGQKVEFLVSFYNNEISEKSEIFDDQFSVERPDGSNFTLKIRSTKLEDSAMYFCASGARLAGLAEQYFGPGTRLTVT.

This clonotype was detected many times. The rearrangement links TRBV7-3 to TRBJ2-4, with TRBD1 matching over 8 bases. V trimming: 4 bases; J trimming: 9 bases; junction bases outside the gene matches: 5. CDR3 length: 13 residues. CDR1 and CDR2 (germline): SGHTA, FQGTGA. The CDR3 here is CASSSGQEGIQYF. The CDR3 DNA reads as TGTGCCAGCAGCTCGGGACAGGAAGGCATTCAGTACTTC.

J is TRBJ2-1 and V is TRBV20-1, with D unresolved. Germline V gene sequence: CDR1 DFQATT, CDR2 SNEGSKA (reference sequence). Trimming took off 1 base at V and 4 bases at J, with 8 bases between the two ends. This CDR3 comprises 13 residues. The CDR3 loop is CSARAPWYNEQFF. CDR3 bases: TGCAGTGCTAGAGCCCCCTGGTACAATGAGCAGTTCTTC.

This clonotype was seen ten or more times. Here the CDR3 DNA reads TGTGCCTGGAGTAGGGACACTGAAGCTTTCTTT. Translating gives CAWSRDTEAFF. The chain has TRBV30 and TRBJ1-1; D is ambiguous. The CDR3 is made up of 11 amino acids. Trimming stripped 2 bases from V and 3 bases from J, with 4 bases between. Per the germline V gene, CDR1 is GTSNPN and CDR2 is SVGIG (reference sequence).

A few counts support this clonotype. The chain joins TRBV5-1 to TRBJ2-6; 9 bases align to TRBD2. V was clipped by 4 bases and J by 2 bases; unmatched bases: 13. The CDR3 loop spans 19 amino acids. CDR1 and CDR2 (germline): SGHRS, YFSETQ. Here the CDR3 reads CASSQDGLATITGANVLTF. The DNA for the CDR3 is TGCGCCAGCAGCCAAGATGGACTAGCGACGATAACTGGGGCCAACGTCCTGACTTTC. Variable domain in full (rest from reference TRBV5-1 and TRBJ2-6): KAGVTQTPRYLIKTRGQQVTLSCSPISGHRSVSWYQQTPGQGLQFLFEYFSETQRNKGNFPGRFSGRQFSNSRSEMNVSTLELGDSALYLCASSQDGLATITGANVLTFGAGSRLTVL.

This clonotype occurred many times. The chain links TRBV10-3 to TRBJ2-3; 8 bases align to TRBD1. There are 14 residues in the CDR3. Germline values: CDR1 ENHRY, CDR2 SYGVKD. V lost 7 bases, J lost 7 bases, and 10 bases stayed unmatched. In nucleotides, the CDR3 is TGTGCCATCACCACCGGGACAGGCGAGAATACGCAGTATTTT. It translates to CAITTGTGENTQYF.

The table lists this clonotype with many counts. The chain couples TRBV12-3 or TRBV12-4 to TRBJ1-1, with TRBD1 matching over 7 bases. This CDR3 is built from 17 residues. Germline trimming cut 6 bases from V and 0 bases from J; bases unmatched to any gene: 13. CDR3 amino acids: CASSFSQGQRMNTEAFF. The CDR3 region has the DNA TGTGCCAGCAGCTTCTCCCAGGGACAGAGAATGAACACTGAAGCTTTCTTT.

This clonotype was seen many times. The J gene is TRBJ2-1, the V gene TRBV20-1, with 9 bases aligning to TRBD2. The CDR3 contains 14 residues. Trimming cost V 3 bases and J 5 bases; bases outside gene matches: 5. CDR1 is DFQATT and CDR2 is SNEGSKA in the germline V gene (reference sequence). The chain's CDR3 is CSASSLAGHNEQFF. In nucleotides, the CDR3 is TGCAGTGCTAGTAGCCTAGCGGGACACAATGAGCAGTTCTTC.

The sample holds many counts of this clonotype. The CDR3 loop is CASSETRAAGELFF. In nucleotides, the CDR3 is TGTGCCAGCAGTGAAACTAGGGCGGCCGGGGAGCTGTTTTTT. This chain connects TRBV6-1 to TRBJ2-2; possibly TRBD2 for D (5 bases). The germline V and J ends were trimmed by 2 bases and 6 bases, with 10 bases remaining between them. The length of the CDR3 is 14 residues. CDR1 is MNHNS and CDR2 is SASEGT in the germline V gene.

This clonotype has ten or more counts. The chain is built from TRBV6-1 and TRBJ2-3; 8 nucleotides match TRBD2. The CDR3 sequence is 15 residues long. Germline V gene data show CDR1 as MNHNS and CDR2 as SASEGT. V shed 5 bases and J 1 base; nucleotides not matched to a gene: 5. CDR3 nucleotide sequence: TGTGCCAGCAGTTACGGTAGCGGGGGCACAGATACGCAGTATTTT. Translated, it gives CASSYGSGGTDTQYF.

The gene calls are TRBV6-2 or TRBV6-3 and TRBJ2-7; 7 positions agree with TRBD1. The CDR3 runs to 14 residues. Trimming cost V 6 bases and J 5 bases; bases outside gene matches: 10. The germline V gene has CDR1 MNHEY and CDR2 SVGEGT. The CDR3 protein is CASSSGTVGDEQYF. DNA for the CDR3: TGTGCCAGCAGCTCCGGGACAGTCGGGGACGAGCAGTACTTC.

Remarks on this clonotype: This may come from a read error, since a much larger clone is one base off. The chain joins TRBV10-3 to TRBJ2-7; the match to TRBD1 covers 12 bases. The tail of the sequence fits TRBJ2-1 better, so the J call may be wrong. Per germline, CDR1 ENHRY and CDR2 SYGVKD. The CDR3 has 15 amino acids. In DNA form, the CDR3 reads TGTGCCATCAGTGACGGGACAGGGGGCTACTACGAGCAGTTCTTC. Translation: CAISDGTGGYYEQFF.

CDR3: CASSLLRETGELFF. The CDR3 DNA is TGTGCCAGCAGTTTACTCAGGGAAACCGGGGAGCTGTTTTTT. The chain carries TRBV28 and TRBJ2-2, with a tentative D call TRBD1 (5 bases). The V gene's germline CDR1 is MDHEN and CDR2 SYDVKM. CDR3 length: 14 residues. V gave up 2 bases and J gave up 5 bases, with 9 bases separating them.

There are many counts of this clonotype. The genes are TRBV5-1 and TRBJ2-7; 8 positions match TRBD1. V shed 4 bases and J 4 bases; nucleotides not matched to a gene: 7. Germline lookup yields CDR1 SGHRS and CDR2 YFSETQ. The CDR3 sequence is 14 residues long. CDR3 sequence: CASSPGQAFYEQYF. The CDR3 nucleotides read TGCGCCAGCAGCCCGGGACAGGCGTTTTACGAGCAGTACTTC.

Turning to this clonotype: This may stem from a read error, because a much larger clone lies one nucleotide away. The V call is TRBV3-1, the J call TRBJ2-3; tentative D call: TRBD2 (5 bases). Deletions cut 3 bases from V and 6 bases from J, with 16 bases between. CDR3 length: 15 amino acids. Germline CDR1 is LGHDT and CDR2 is YNNKEL (reference sequence). This chain's CDR3 is CASSQEAAPVDTQYF. CDR3 coding DNA: TGTGCCAGCAGCCAGGAGGCTGCCCCTGTGGATACGCAGTATTTT.

This clonotype appeared many times. The V and J genes are TRBV2 and TRBJ1-1; the D is unclear. The germline V gene encodes CDR1 SNHLY and CDR2 FYNNEI. The V end was cut by 11 bases, the J end by 1 base, with 14 bases between. CDR3 length: 13 residues. The CDR3 coding sequence is TGTGCCCTTGCTTGGGCAGAGAACACTGAAGCTTTCTTT. Its protein is CALAWAENTEAFF. The variable domain in full, with the rest retrieved from reference TRBV2 and TRBJ1-1, is EPEVTQTPSHQVTQMGQEVILRCVPISNHLYFYWYRQILGQKVEFLVSFYNNEISEKSEIFDDQFSVERPDGSNFTLKIRSTKLEDSAMYFCALAWAENTEAFFGQGTRLTVV.